The 22 T cell receptor beta chains below all came from one sample that was sequenced in a study of molecular identifiers for immune sequencing clone quantification. In TCRdb, the PCR reads were re-called with MiXCR into one record per CDR3 protein. The sample has about 65,000 distinct CDR3 sequences, about a sixth seen once. The specimen sequenced was naive CD8+ T cells from blood, with Jurkat cell RNA spiked in. Subset: FACS-sorted CD8+CD4-CCR7+CD45RA+ naive T cells. Receptors originate from a human donor in good health. Some libraries in this study had Jurkat cell RNA spiked in.

At least ten counts were recorded for this clonotype. V is TRBV28 and J is TRBJ2-7, with TRBD2 as a possible D gene (5 bases). The ends were cut back, 7 bases at V and 3 bases at J, with 16 bases in the middle. Germline V gene sequence: CDR1 MDHEN, CDR2 SYDVKM. The CDR3 consists of 14 residues. CDR3 DNA sequence: TGTGCCAGCAATCCGACCATAGCGAGCTACGAGCAGTACTTC. Protein sequence: CASNPTIASYEQYF.

This clonotype was seen a handful of times. The chain joins TRBV18 to TRBJ2-7; 7 bases map to TRBD1. Germline values: CDR1 KGHSH, CDR2 LQKENI. The CDR3 has 14 residues. V lost 5 bases and J lost 3; bases outside the gene matches: 7. The CDR3 region has the DNA TGTGCCAGCTCATCCGGGACAGAGCACTACGAGCAGTACTTC. Protein product: CASSSGTEHYEQYF.

This clonotype was seen many times. In DNA, the CDR3 is TGCGCCAGCAGCCAGACTAGCGGGAGGGCCTACGAGCAGTACTTC. Its translation is CASSQTSGRAYEQYF. The chain employs TRBV4-1 and TRBJ2-7; 14 bases map to TRBD2. This CDR3 is built from 15 residues. V lost 3 bases, J lost 2 bases, and 0 bases stayed unmatched. The V gene's germline CDR1 is MGHRA and CDR2 YSYEKL.

This clonotype was seen at least ten times. V is TRBV6-2 or TRBV6-3 and J is TRBJ1-1, with D tentatively TRBD1 (5 bases). Germline assignment: CDR1 MNHEY and CDR2 SVGEGT. V lost 2 bases and J lost 5, with 9 bases in between. The CDR3 has 13 amino acids. CDR3 region: CASSYGGITEAFF. Here the CDR3 DNA reads TGTGCCAGCAGTTACGGGGGAATAACTGAAGCTTTCTTT.

This clonotype was found many times. This chain joins TRBV5-1 and TRBJ2-7; weak D call: TRBD2 (5 bases). Looked up from germline, CDR1 is SGHRS and CDR2 is YFSETQ. V was cut by 7 bases and J by 5 bases, with 19 bases left in between. The CDR3 length is 14 residues. CDR3 DNA sequence: TGCGCCAGCCGACCGTGGATCGGGGTCAACGAGCAGTACTTC. It yields the protein CASRPWIGVNEQYF.

The chain combines TRBV27 with TRBJ1-1; perhaps TRBD1 as D (5 bases). This CDR3 is 14 amino acids long. Per germline, CDR1 MNHEY and CDR2 SMNVEV (reference sequence). Deletions cut 4 bases from V and 0 bases from J, with 9 bases between. CDR3 in amino acids: CASSSLGLNTEAFF. DNA of the CDR3: TGTGCCAGCAGTTCTTTGGGACTGAACACTGAAGCTTTCTTT.

This clonotype was counted ten times or more. This chain links TRBV5-1 with TRBJ2-5; TRBD2 aligns across 7 bases. Germline V gene lookup returns CDR1 SGHRS and CDR2 YFSETQ. This CDR3 spans 16 amino acids. Germline trimming cut 1 base from V and 2 bases from J; bases unmatched to any gene: 8. The CDR3 here is CASSLWSSGLQETQYF. As DNA, the CDR3 is TGCGCCAGCAGCTTGTGGTCTAGCGGCCTTCAAGAGACCCAGTACTTC. Combining the CDR3 with reference TRBV5-1 and TRBJ2-5 gives the whole variable domain KAGVTQTPRYLIKTRGQQVTLSCSPISGHRSVSWYQQTPGQGLQFLFEYFSETQRNKGNFPGRFSGRQFSNSRSEMNVSTLELGDSALYLCASSLWSSGLQETQYFGPGTRLLVL.

This clonotype has only a few counts. A much more abundant neighbour one base away suggests this may be a read error. CDR3 sequence: CSASSGTGYERYF. The CDR3 coding sequence is TGCAGCGCCTCGTCCGGGACAGGCTACGAGCGGTACTTC. This chain connects TRBV29-1 to TRBJ2-7, with 8 nucleotides matching TRBD1. The CDR3 totals 13 residues. CDR1 and CDR2 from the germline V gene are SQVTM and ANQGSEA.

This clonotype was seen repeatedly, ten times or more. This chain uses TRBV11-1 with TRBJ1-1; D possibly corresponds to TRBD1 (5 bases). Germline loops: CDR1 SGHAT, CDR2 FQDESV (reference sequence). The CDR3 runs 15 residues. V was clipped by 2 bases and J by 0 bases, with 10 bases between them. This CDR3 is CASSLREGMNTEAFF. In nucleotides, the CDR3 is TGTGCCAGCAGCTTAAGGGAGGGGATGAACACTGAAGCTTTCTTT.

To note about this clonotype: This may be a read error, as it is one base from a much larger clone. The chain joins TRBV12-3 or TRBV12-4 to TRBJ2-3, with D unclear. The CDR3 has 16 residues. The CDR3 nucleotides are TGTGCCAGCAGTTCTCGTGGGGTACTCGCCACAGATACGCGGTATTTT. Its translation: CASSSRGVLATDTRYF.

This clonotype was found many times. V and J are TRBV4-1 and TRBJ2-7, with unresolved D. This CDR3 region has 15 residues. Trimming removed 1 base at V and 3 bases at J, with 13 bases between. Germline loops: CDR1 MGHRA, CDR2 YSYEKL. CDR3 DNA sequence: TGCGCCAGCAGCCAAGTTGAAAACACGGTCTACGAGCAGTACTTC. Its protein is CASSQVENTVYEQYF.

Ten or more counts support this clonotype. The chain couples TRBV20-1 to TRBJ1-5, with 8 bases lining up with TRBD1. The CDR3 has 17 amino acids. Germline trimming cut 5 bases from V and 3 bases from J; bases unmatched to any gene: 15. The germline gives CDR1 DFQATT, CDR2 SNEGSKA (reference sequence). The CDR3 here is CSALTGALPSINQPQHF. CDR3 nucleotide sequence: TGCAGTGCTCTGACAGGGGCACTGCCCTCGATCAATCAGCCCCAGCATTTT.

This clonotype was counted at least ten times. The V gene is TRBV4-3, the J gene TRBJ2-1; perhaps TRBD2 as D (5 bases). Trimming shortened V by 1 base and J by 9 bases, and 10 bases separated the two germline ends. The CDR3 covers 13 residues. The germline V gene encodes CDR1 LGHNA and CDR2 YSLEER. The CDR3 bases are TGCGCCAGCAGCCAAGTTTCAGCGGTTGAGCAGTTCTTC. Encoded protein: CASSQVSAVEQFF.

This clonotype was counted many times. This sequence joins TRBV7-9 and TRBJ2-4, with D perhaps matching TRBD1 or TRBD2 (5 bases each). V was cut by 1 base and J by 3 bases, with 13 bases left in between. The CDR3 runs 16 residues. Per the germline V gene, CDR1 is SEHNR and CDR2 is FQNEAQ (reference sequence). As DNA, the CDR3 is TGTGCCAGCAGCTTAGGGGACGTTCCAGTCAAAAACATTCAGTACTTC. This translates into CASSLGDVPVKNIQYF. Full variable domain (outside the CDR3, taken from reference TRBV7-9 and TRBJ2-4): DTGVSQNPRHKITKRGQNVTFRCDPISEHNRLYWYRQTLGQGPEFLTYFQNEAQLEKSRLLSDRFSAERPKGSFSTLEIQRTEQGDSAMYLCASSLGDVPVKNIQYFGAGTRLSVL.

This chain links TRBV4-3 with TRBJ2-7; TRBD2 is a possible D gene (5 bases). Germline CDR1 LGHNA, CDR2 YSLEER. The CDR3 sequence is 16 residues long. V dropped 0 bases and J dropped 4 bases, with 16 bases sitting between them. The CDR3 DNA is TGCGCCAGCAGCCAAGACCCCTCTAGCAAGTGGTACGAGCAGTACTTC. Protein: CASSQDPSSKWYEQYF.

Turning to this clonotype: A much larger clone differs by one base, so this may be a read error. The rearrangement links TRBV12-3 or TRBV12-4 to TRBJ2-2; D is tentatively TRBD1 or TRBD2 (5 bases each). CDR3 length: 15 residues. CDR3 nucleotides: TGTGCCAGCAGTGAACCGGCCGGGGCCACCGGGGAGCTGGTTTTT. Encoded protein: CASSEPAGATGELVF.

This clonotype was detected many times. This chain joins TRBV27 and TRBJ2-2; tentatively, D is TRBD1 (6 bases). The V gene lost 1 base and the J gene lost 7 bases, with 16 bases spanning the gap. CDR3 size: 16 residues. Germline V lookup: CDR1 MNHEY, CDR2 SMNVEV (reference sequence). CDR3 coding DNA: TGTGCCAGCAGTTTATTACATCCAGGGGTCATCGGGGAGCTGTTTTTT. This translates into CASSLLHPGVIGELFF.

This clonotype came up many times. This chain joins TRBV29-1 and TRBJ2-7; TRBD2 is a possible D gene (5 bases). CDR1 is SQVTM, CDR2 ANQGSEA, per germline. The CDR3 has 12 amino acids. Trimming stripped 4 bases from V and 3 bases from J, with 10 bases between. This chain's CDR3 is CSVVGKNYEQYF. The CDR3 DNA is TGCAGCGTTGTCGGGAAAAACTACGAGCAGTACTTC.

V gene TRBV27 combines with J gene TRBJ2-1; 9 nucleotides line up with TRBD2. With 3 bases clipped from V and 4 bases from J, the junction kept 7 bases outside the gene matches. Germline V gene data show CDR1 as MNHEY and CDR2 as SMNVEV (reference sequence). This CDR3 region has 16 residues. CDR3 bases: TGTGCCAGCAGTTTGGGGGCGGGGGGGTGGTACAATGAGCAGTTCTTC. Translating it yields CASSLGAGGWYNEQFF.

This clonotype was recorded many times. The chain joins TRBV10-3 to TRBJ2-3, with D possibly matching TRBD1 (6 bases). The germline V and J ends were trimmed by 8 bases and 1 base, with 22 bases remaining between them. Germline loops: CDR1 ENHRY, CDR2 SYGVKD. The CDR3 covers 17 residues. The CDR3 here is CAILDGTGIIGTDTQYF. CDR3 nucleotides: TGTGCCATCCTAGACGGAACAGGGATTATTGGCACAGATACGCAGTATTTT.

This clonotype was seen at least ten times. The chain couples TRBV20-1 to TRBJ2-5; possible D gene TRBD2, 6 bases. Trimming shortened V by 3 bases and J by 4 bases, and 15 bases separated the two germline ends. The CDR3 loop spans 14 amino acids. Germline V CDR1 and CDR2: DFQATT, SNEGSKA (reference sequence). This chain's CDR3 is CSASRGTGGETQYF. CDR3 bases: TGCAGTGCTAGTCGCGGGACCGGGGGAGAGACCCAGTACTTC.

This clonotype was recorded many times. This chain uses TRBV27 with TRBJ2-7, with 9 bases aligning to TRBD2. V shed 10 bases and J 7 bases; nucleotides not matched to a gene: 11. In germline, CDR1 is MNHEY, CDR2 SMNVEV (reference sequence). This CDR3 region has 13 residues. The CDR3 DNA follows: TGTGCCACCAGGGGGTTGCTAGCGGGAGAGCAGTACTTC. This encodes CATRGLLAGEQYF.